Each of the 12 T cell receptor beta chains below was sequenced from the same sample in a study of T cell changes during pregnancy in multiple sclerosis. The assay was immunoSEQ multiplex PCR, and TCRdb's table has in-frame clones only and misses some. The sample has 60,000 to 75,000 clones, approximately 90% seen once. The sample here was peripheral blood, taken after pregnancy. These TCRs come from a female donor with multiple sclerosis, enrolled in a pregnancy study.

This clone was recorded only once. This rearrangement joins TRBV5-3 to TRBJ1-5; D is perhaps TRBD1 (5 bases). TRBV5-3 carries the ORF label, with uncertain function. CDR3 size: 16 residues. V was pared by 4 bases and J by 3 bases, with 17 bases between. This CDR3 reads CARSPGSREDNQPQHF. CDR3 in DNA: TGTGCCAGAAGCCCCGGGTCCAGGGAAGACAATCAGCCCCAGCATTTT.

CDR3 in amino acids: CASSLANEKLFF. The DNA of the CDR3 is TGTGCCAGCAGTCTTGCTAATGAAAAACTGTTTTTT. This chain connects TRBV25-1 to TRBJ1-4; D unclear. Germline V gives CDR1 MGHDK, CDR2 SYGVNS. V shed 5 bases and J shed 3 bases, with 4 bases lying between them. The CDR3 extends over 12 amino acids. The full variable domain, with the rest looked up from reference TRBV25-1 and TRBJ1-4, is EADIYQTPRYLVIGTGKKITLECSQTMGHDKMYWYQQDPGMELHLIHYSYGVNSTEKGDLSSESTVSRIRTEHFPLTLESARPSHTSQYLCASSLANEKLFFGSGTQLSVL.

The chain carries TRBV6-5 and TRBJ1-1; 10 nucleotides match TRBD1. CDR3 length: 15 residues. CDR1 MNHEY and CDR2 SVGAGI come from the germline V gene. V was pared by 0 bases and J by 6 bases, with 4 bases of the junction left unmatched. CDR3: CASSYSTGQGSEAFF. CDR3 DNA sequence: TGTGCCAGCAGTTACTCCACGGGACAGGGGTCTGAAGCTTTCTTT.

The rearrangement links TRBV19 to TRBJ1-2; 8 nucleotides agree with TRBD1. CDR1 LNHDA and CDR2 SQIVND come from the germline V gene (reference sequence). The CDR3 runs to 13 residues. The V and J ends lost 6 bases and 5 bases, in that order; junction bases with no gene match: 5. The CDR3 DNA is TGTGCCAGTAGGGAGGACAGGGATTATGGCTACACCTTC. Residues: CASREDRDYGYTF.

The chain has TRBV28 and TRBJ1-2; D is unresolved. This CDR3 contains 13 residues. Trimming pared 8 bases from V and 5 bases from J, leaving 15 bases between. Germline V lookup: CDR1 MDHEN, CDR2 SYDVKM. The CDR3 sequence: CASGSHGGYGYTF. The CDR3, as DNA: TGTGCCAGCGGGAGTCACGGTGGGTATGGCTACACCTTC.

The chain employs TRBV11-2 and TRBJ1-2; D ambiguous. The length of the CDR3 is 13 residues. Per the germline V gene, CDR1 is SGHAT and CDR2 is FQNNGV. Trimming took off 5 bases at V and 4 bases at J, with 11 bases between the two ends. The CDR3 nucleotides read TGTGCCAGCAGCCCCGGGTCCCTCTATGGCTACACCTTC. It encodes CASSPGSLYGYTF. The entire variable domain, with the rest obtained from reference TRBV11-2 and TRBJ1-2, is as follows: EAGVAQSPRYKIIEKRQSVAFWCNPISGHATLYWYQQILGQGPKLLIQFQNNGVVDDSQLPKDRFSAERLKGVDSTLKIQPAKLEDSAVYLCASSPGSLYGYTFGSGTRLTVV.

The chain uses TRBV5-1 and TRBJ2-3; D is undetermined. The V and J ends lost 1 base and 6 bases respectively, with 9 bases between them. CDR1 SGHRS and CDR2 YFSETQ come from the germline V gene. The CDR3 contains 13 residues. CDR3 coding DNA: TGCGCCAGCAGCTTGACTACGTGGGATACGCAGTATTTT. Translation: CASSLTTWDTQYF.

V gene TRBV6-6 combines with J gene TRBJ2-7; 10 positions match TRBD1. The CDR3 extends over 16 amino acids. Germline V gene sequence: CDR1 MNHNY, CDR2 SVGAGI (reference sequence). Germline trimming cut 6 bases from V and 4 bases from J; bases unmatched to any gene: 12. CDR3 sequence reads: CASSVLPGQGMYEQYF. The CDR3 region has the DNA TGTGCCAGCAGCGTACTTCCGGGACAGGGGATGTACGAGCAGTACTTC.

The chain uses TRBV5-1 and TRBJ1-3; possibly TRBD1 for D (6 bases). V was clipped by 4 bases and J by 4 bases, with 15 bases between them. Germline V gene data show CDR1 as SGHRS and CDR2 as YFSETQ. The CDR3 extends over 15 amino acids. In DNA, the CDR3 is TGCGCCAGCAGCCTACAGGGATCGGGCGGAAACACCATATATTTT. It yields the protein CASSLQGSGGNTIYF.

The chain joins TRBV6-5 to TRBJ2-3; a possible D gene is TRBD2 (5 bases). The V end lost 6 bases, the J end lost 5 bases, and 12 bases lay between the germline ends. Germline-derived CDR1 and CDR2 are MNHEY and SVGAGI. The CDR3 loop spans 13 amino acids. This CDR3 reads CASSWAEGDTQYF. The CDR3 nucleotides are TGTGCCAGCAGCTGGGCCGAGGGAGATACGCAGTATTTT.

The chain has TRBV28 and TRBJ2-7; 10 bases line up with TRBD2. The germline CDR1 and CDR2 sequences are MDHEN and SYDVKM. The CDR3 contains 14 residues. V shed 5 bases, J shed 6 bases, and the junction held 7 bases outside the gene matches. The CDR3 DNA is TGTGCCAGCAGTCTGGGACTAGCGACTGGCGAGCAGTACTTC. Encoded protein: CASSLGLATGEQYF.

The chain carries TRBV6-5 and TRBJ2-7; the match to TRBD2 covers 12 bases. Germline trimming cut 2 bases from V and 5 bases from J; bases unmatched to any gene: 7. Germline V CDR1 and CDR2: MNHEY, SVGAGI. The CDR3 extends over 16 amino acids. The CDR3 spells CASSYGRPSGRDEQYF. CDR3 nucleotide sequence: TGTGCCAGCAGTTACGGGAGGCCTAGCGGGAGGGACGAGCAGTACTTC.